The present entry profiles one TCR beta chain with its context. Its cognate antigen is unknown. These data belong to a study of cytomegalovirus exposure and HLA in healthy donors. Findings and caveats of the study: Earlier findings revealed that most TCR beta V segments proved productive either about 87% or about 30% of the time. Owing to their indistinguishability, certain V segments, notably TRBV6-2 and TRBV6-3, were excluded. Most CMV-associated TCR beta chains appeared HLA-restricted in a later analysis.

Germline V lookup: CDR1 SGHRS, CDR2 YFSETQ. The CDR3 sequence is 14 residues long. V lost 4 bases and J 3 bases, leaving 14 bases between the germline ends. In the PCR, 60 Vbeta and 13 Jbeta primers were used. Measured with immunoSEQ multiplex PCR; TCRdb has only the in-frame clones, and not every one. Of 110,000 or so clones in the sample, around 68% were seen once. Input material: PBMCs. The TCR was taken from a woman aged 40 to 55 in good health and CMV-seropositive. V is TRBV5-1 and J is TRBJ2-7; D may be TRBD2 (6 bases). CDR3: CASSAAGTLYEQYF. The DNA of the CDR3 is TGCGCCAGCAGCGCCGCCGGGACTCTCTACGAGCAGTACTTC.